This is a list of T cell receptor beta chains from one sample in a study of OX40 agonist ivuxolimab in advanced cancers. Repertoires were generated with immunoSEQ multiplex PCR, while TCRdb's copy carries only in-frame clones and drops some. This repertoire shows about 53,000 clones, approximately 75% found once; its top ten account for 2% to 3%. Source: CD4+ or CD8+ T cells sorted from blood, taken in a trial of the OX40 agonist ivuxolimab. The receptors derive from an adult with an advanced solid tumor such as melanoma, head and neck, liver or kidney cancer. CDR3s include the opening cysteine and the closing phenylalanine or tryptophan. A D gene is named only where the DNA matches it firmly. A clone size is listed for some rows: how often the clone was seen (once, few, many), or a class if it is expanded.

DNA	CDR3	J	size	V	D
TGTGCCAGCAGAGCCGGGACTAGCGGGAGCGAGACCCAGTACTTC	CASRAGTSGSETQYF	TRBJ2-5	NA	TRBV2	TRBD2
TGTGCCAGTAGCGAAGAGGGACGTAATGGCTACACCTTC	CASSEEGRNGYTF	TRBJ1-2	NA	TRBV19	NA
TGTGCCAGCGGCGGGGAGGGTGTAGCCAAAAACATTCAGTACTTC	CASGGEGVAKNIQYF	TRBJ2-4	once	TRBV28	TRBD2
TGCGCCAGCAGCCCGGGACAGGGGGCCGCAGCTTTCTTT	CASSPGQGAAAFF	TRBJ1-1	NA	TRBV5-1	TRBD1
TGTGCCAGCAGCTCCGGGACAGCTAATGAAAAACTGTTTTTT	CASSSGTANEKLFF	TRBJ1-4	NA	TRBV7-7	TRBD1
TGTGCCAGCAGTTCCCCGGGACAAGGAAATCAGCCCCAGCATTTT	CASSSPGQGNQPQHF	TRBJ1-5	NA	TRBV28	NA
TGTGCCAGCAGCCTCCACGCAGGTTTCTCTGAAGCTTTCTTT	CASSLHAGFSEAFF	TRBJ1-1	NA	TRBV11-2	NA
TGCGCCAGCAGTACAGGGTATGCTGGAAACACCATATATTTT	CASSTGYAGNTIYF	TRBJ1-3	NA	TRBV4-3	NA
TGTGCCAGCAGCTTGGAGGACACTAGCTCCTACGAGCAGTACTTC	CASSLEDTSSYEQYF	TRBJ2-7	NA	TRBV4-2	NA
TGTGCCAGCAGTGAAGGGTTGAATAGCAATCAGCCCCAGCATTTT	CASSEGLNSNQPQHF	TRBJ1-5	NA	TRBV6-1	NA
TGCGCCAGCAGCCAAGGGGCTAGCCTTTCCCGTATCAATGAGCAGTTCTTC	CASSQGASLSRINEQFF	TRBJ2-1	NA	TRBV4-1	NA
TGTGCCAGCAGCGGGACTAGCGCGAACACCGGGGAGCTGTTTTTT	CASSGTSANTGELFF	TRBJ2-2	NA	TRBV9	TRBD2
TGTGCCAGCTCTCCGCCGGGACAAGGAAGATCACCCCTCCACTTT	CASSPPGQGRSPLHF	TRBJ1-6	NA	TRBV18	NA
TGCGCCAGCAGCTTGACCCAGGGGAGGAGCGGGGAGCTGTTTTTT	CASSLTQGRSGELFF	TRBJ2-2	NA	TRBV5-1	NA
TGTGCCAGCAGCTTAGAGGTTAATTCCTACGAGCAGTACTTC	CASSLEVNSYEQYF	TRBJ2-7	NA	TRBV11-3	NA
TGTGCCAGCAGTTTAGGTGGTGGGACTAGTCGCACAGATACGCAGTATTTT	CASSLGGGTSRTDTQYF	TRBJ2-3	NA	TRBV28	TRBD2
TGTGCCAGCATCCCGGCGAAGGGCAACACCGGGGAGCTGTTTTTT	CASIPAKGNTGELFF	TRBJ2-2	NA	TRBV5-4	NA
TGCGCCAGCAGCCACCCAGGAACGTTCAATCAGCCCCAGCATTTT	CASSHPGTFNQPQHF	TRBJ1-5	few	TRBV4-1	NA
TGTGCCAGCAGCGTTAGGGGGACAGGCACAGATACGCAGTATTTT	CASSVRGTGTDTQYF	TRBJ2-3	NA	TRBV11-2	TRBD1
TGTGCCATCAGTGAGTCGCAGGGCCAAGAGACCCAGTACTTC	CAISESQGQETQYF	TRBJ2-5	few	TRBV10-3	NA
TGTGCCAGTAGTATAGGTTTTCACGGGGAGCTGTTTTTT	CASSIGFHGELFF	TRBJ2-2	NA	TRBV19	NA
TGTGCCAGCGGAAGGAGTGGGCCCCAAGAGACCCAGTACTTC	CASGRSGPQETQYF	TRBJ2-5	NA	TRBV6-5	NA
TGTGCCAGCAGCTCAAGGGTGGGGCCCGGGGCCAACGTCCTGACTTTC	CASSSRVGPGANVLTF	TRBJ2-6	NA	TRBV7-7	NA
TGTGCCAGCAGCTTCCACACAGATACGCAGTATTTT	CASSFHTDTQYF	TRBJ2-3	few	TRBV11-2	NA
TGCGCCAGCAGCCCAGCTGACAGGGACAATTCACCCCTCCACTTT	CASSPADRDNSPLHF	TRBJ1-6	few	TRBV4-3	TRBD1
TGTGCCAGCAGCCACACCCGGGACAGGGGTTTTGAAAAACTGTTTTTT	CASSHTRDRGFEKLFF	TRBJ1-4	NA	TRBV7-2	TRBD1
TGTGCCAGCAGCTTCGGCGGGAGGGCCCGTGAGCAGTTCTTC	CASSFGGRAREQFF	TRBJ2-1	NA	TRBV7-3	TRBD2
TGTGCCAGCAGTCGGACAGGGGGGGAAAAACTGTTTTTT	CASSRTGGEKLFF	TRBJ1-4	NA	TRBV2	TRBD1
TGTGCCAGCAGCTTCGCACTAGCGGGTTTAAATGAGCAGTTCTTC	CASSFALAGLNEQFF	TRBJ2-1	NA	TRBV11-2	TRBD2
TGTGCCAGCAGTGGTTGGAGGGAGCCCTACGAGCAGTACTTC	CASSGWREPYEQYF	TRBJ2-7	NA	TRBV2	NA
TGCGCCAGCAGCCGGGACTACCAAGAGACCCAGTACTTC	CASSRDYQETQYF	TRBJ2-5	NA	TRBV7-2	NA
TGTGCCAGCGGGGCGCGAGGAAACACCATATATTTT	CASGARGNTIYF	TRBJ1-3	NA	TRBV27	NA
TGTGCCAGCCGGGGGACTAGCGGGGGCCCCCAGTACTTC	CASRGTSGGPQYF	TRBJ2-5	NA	TRBV2	TRBD2
TGTGCCAGCTCCCTCTCCCAAGCGGGAGGGAGGAATGAGCAGTTCTTC	CASSLSQAGGRNEQFF	TRBJ2-1	NA	TRBV18	TRBD2
TGTGCCAGCAGCCCTAGCGGGGGGACCTACAATGAGCAGTTCTTC	CASSPSGGTYNEQFF	TRBJ2-1	NA	TRBV6-5	TRBD2
TGTGCCAGCAGCGAGGGGGGACTAGCGGGAGGGATGCAGTATTTT	CASSEGGLAGGMQYF	TRBJ2-3	NA	TRBV9	TRBD2
TGTGCCAGCAAGAAGACGGGAAGGACAGAACCTCTCTACGAGCAGTACTTC	CASKKTGRTEPLYEQYF	TRBJ2-7	few	TRBV7-2	NA
TGTGCCAGCAGCATCGGCAGGGCCGAGCAGTACTTC	CASSIGRAEQYF	TRBJ2-7	NA	TRBV11-3	NA
TGCGCCAGCAGTGAGATTGGGACATCGGGTGGCGGCTACACCTTC	CASSEIGTSGGGYTF	TRBJ1-2	NA	TRBV10-2	NA
TGTGCCAGCAGTCCCCCCGGGACAGGCTCCTTCGGGCAGTACTTC	CASSPPGTGSFGQYF	TRBJ2-7	NA	TRBV27	TRBD1
TGCGCCACCACCGCCTTTGGAGAGCAGTACTTC	CATTAFGEQYF	TRBJ2-7	NA	TRBV10-2	NA
TGCGCCAGCACGACAGGGGTACGAGCCTACGAGCAGTACTTC	CASTTGVRAYEQYF	TRBJ2-7	NA	TRBV5-1	TRBD1
TGTGCCAGCAGTGAATCGGGACAGTACTATGGCTACACCTTC	CASSESGQYYGYTF	TRBJ1-2	NA	TRBV6-1	TRBD1